This T cell receptor (beta chain) emerged from a study of CD8+CD57+ T cells in acquired aplastic anemia (dated by TCRdb to the late 2010s). At the level of the whole study: Extracted DNA from sorted CD4+ and CD8+ cells averaged approximately 3 ug, ranging from about 0.18 to 27.4 ug. For healthy donor samples, the average read count was about 10.8 million for CD4+ cells and 11 million to 14 million for CD8+ cells. Study-wide conclusions, independent of this receptor: Roughly 30 CD8+ CDR3 sequences were found to be shared between patients and controls, but these sequences appeared to be highly expressed in patients and within the immunodominant clones of the patients. No significant difference in CD8+ Simpson's diversity was found between patients and healthy controls (P=0.060).

Remarks on this clonotype: There is no known antigen for this receptor. Base qualities are not at hand, and no much larger clone is one base apart.

Germline trimming: 5 bases from V, 3 bases from J; junction bases outside gene matches: 1. The CDR3 runs 14 amino acids, cysteine and phenylalanine included. The only DNA kept is the CDR3, 42 bases in frame from the first base. TCR beta VDJ combination and CDR3 sequence profiling used genomic DNA as the template. An Illumina HiSeq 2000 was the platform used for TCR repertoire sequencing. Turning to the authors' computational methods: Repertoires were assessed using TRBV/TRBJ rearrangement plots, CDR3 size and DJ length profiles, and Simpson's diversity index. Whichever DNA sequence was most abundant in the deep sequencing data was defined as the immunodominant clone. CDR3 amino acid sequences were checked for sharing between subjects and were compared against published repertoires and the VDJdb database. The public reads were run again by TCRdb, first through fastp at Q25 and then through MiXCR, and only productive beta chains were kept. For every CDR3 protein sequence, its rows merge into one entry that carries the most common genes and DNA. The V and J calls shown here were made by TCRdb, not taken from the authors' results. Present in this sample are a few hundred thousand distinct CDR3 sequences, 60% to 80% of which were seen just once. Jointly, the top ten make up 4% of the sample.

TCR repertoires of sorted CD4+ and CD8+ blood T cells from severe aplastic anemia patients and healthy subjects were deep-sequenced in the study. Ficoll-Paque density gradient centrifugation was used to isolate peripheral blood mononuclear cells. Before DNA was extracted, CD4+ and CD8+ T cells were sorted using either FACS or magnetic beads. The chain was built from TRBV12-3 or TRBV12-4 and TRBJ2-1; TRBD1 agrees with 10 junctional bases. The source material was sorted CD4+, CD8+, or CD8+CD57+ T cells (not recorded which) from PBMCs. The TCR sequence derives from a human donor in good health, serving as a control. The bases are TGTGCCAGCAGTCGGGACAGGGGCTACAATGAGCAGTTCTTC. The resulting protein is CASSRDRGYNEQFF.